This T cell receptor (beta chain) was documented in a study of T-cell reconstitution after alpha-beta-depleted transplantation in children. The germline V gene has CDR1 ENHRY and CDR2 SYGVKD. This CDR3 has 14 residues. Trimming cost V 4 bases and J 0 bases, with 10 bases left between them. TCRbeta library construction was performed incorporating unique molecular identifiers. MiXCR was run by TCRdb on the PCR reads, yielding one entry per CDR3 protein. The top ten clones hold less than 3.5% of a sample with 200,000 to 250,000 distinct CDR3 sequences, around 25% of them seen once. In this sample, this clonotype turned up a few times.

This sequence originates from a girl aged 2-10 years with Fanconi anemia, due to receive a stem cell transplant. The sequences come from PBMCs, collected before TCRalphabeta/CD19-depleted stem cell transplant. The chain uses TRBV10-3 and TRBJ2-7; the D gene is possibly TRBD2 (5 bases). CDR3: CAISAGSDSYEQYF. The CDR3 region has the DNA TGTGCCATCAGTGCTGGGAGCGACTCCTACGAGCAGTACTTC.